The 3 T cell receptor beta chains given below trace back to one sample, sequenced in a study of tumor and adjacent non-tumor tissue in lung cancer. The library came from three nested PCR rounds adapted from ARM-PCR protocols. TCRdb redid the calling of the multiplex PCR reads with MiXCR, one entry per CDR3 protein. The sample has about 85,000 distinct CDR3 sequences, 61% seen once. This sample's RNA came from whole unsorted tissue. Specimen: lung tumor tissue. The receptor set was obtained from a man aged 65 to 85 with non-small cell lung cancer.

This clonotype was seen more than once but under ten times. The genes are TRBV6-1 and TRBJ2-1; 11 bases line up with TRBD2. The V gene's germline CDR1 is MNHNS and CDR2 SASEGT. Germline trimming cut 10 bases from V and 11 bases from J; bases unmatched to any gene: 13. The CDR3 loop spans 14 amino acids. CDR3 coding DNA: TGTGCCAACAGCCCCGGGACTAGCGGTACTCAGCAGTTCTTC. Its protein product is CANSPGTSGTQQFF.

The chain is built from TRBV11-3 and TRBJ2-1, with 10 bases fitting TRBD1. V was pared by 5 bases and J by 14 bases, with 12 bases of the junction left unmatched. Germline assignment: CDR1 SGHNT and CDR2 YENEEA. This CDR3 comprises 14 residues. This CDR3 is CASSLAETGGEEFF. The CDR3, as DNA: TGTGCCAGCAGCCTAGCGGAGACAGGGGGCGAGGAGTTCTTC.

A note on this clonotype: This may come from a read error, since a much larger clone is one base off. The chain joins TRBV29-1 to TRBJ2-3; TRBD2 matches at 7 bases. CDR1 SQVTM and CDR2 ANQGSEA come from the germline V gene. Trimming took 2 bases from V and 5 from J; bases not matched to a gene: 10. The CDR3 spans 15 residues. The CDR3 DNA sequence: TGCAGCGTTGAATTTCTCGGGGAGGGAGTAGATACGCAGTATTTT. This sequence encodes CSVEFLGEGVDTQYF.